A selection of T cell receptor beta chains follows, all from one sample in a study of blood T cell repertoires in COVID-19. The assay was immunoSEQ multiplex PCR, and TCRdb's table has in-frame clones only and misses some. Of approximately 250,000 clones in the sample, 84% are singletons; the top ten hold approximately 4%. The sample comprised peripheral blood. The receptors here all came from a man in his sixties with acute or convalescent COVID-19. Both conserved end residues are part of each CDR3. Each record gives: CDR3 length, clone size, J gene, D gene, V gene, CDR3 protein, CDR3 DNA. The D gene is left open where the match is weak. Part of the rows lack a size; the others show once, few, many or a class for expanded clones.

>13|once|TRBJ1-1|.|TRBV19
CASSTQMNTEAFF
TGTGCCAGTAGTACTCAGATGAACACTGAAGCTTTCTTT
>16|once|TRBJ2-7|.|TRBV4-3
CASSQDQGGGAYEQYF
TGCGCCAGCAGCCAAGATCAAGGAGGGGGCGCGTACGAGCAGTACTTC
>14|.|TRBJ1-2|TRBD1|TRBV18
CASSPLGTESGDTF
TGTGCCAGCTCACCATTGGGGACAGAATCCGGGGACACCTTC
>14|.|TRBJ2-7|.|TRBV10-3
CAISEGGKGSEQYF
TGTGCCATCAGTGAAGGAGGGAAAGGTAGCGAGCAGTACTTC
>13|.|TRBJ2-3|.|TRBV19
CASTMRQSDTQYF
TGTGCCAGTACCATGAGGCAGTCAGATACGCAGTATTTT
>13|.|TRBJ2-7|.|TRBV7-9
CASSPPGEYEQYF
TGTGCCAGCAGCCCCCCCGGGGAGTACGAGCAGTACTTC
>14|.|TRBJ2-3|.|TRBV6-5
CASSYGGRLDTQYF
TGTGCCAGCAGTTACGGGGGCCGTTTGGATACGCAGTATTTT
>16|.|TRBJ2-4|TRBD1|TRBV6-1
CASSGPGQEEQNIQYF
TGTGCCAGCAGTGGTCCGGGACAGGAGGAACAAAACATTCAGTACTTC
>13|.|TRBJ2-1|TRBD1|TRBV29-1
CSVGTGGYNEQFF
TGCAGCGTGGGGACAGGGGGCTACAATGAGCAGTTCTTC
>15|.|TRBJ1-1|.|TRBV29-1
CSVDYGLPPGTEAFF
TGCAGCGTTGATTACGGACTTCCCCCCGGGACTGAAGCTTTCTTT
>15|.|TRBJ1-3|.|TRBV18
CASSPLTVSGNTIYF
TGTGCCAGCTCACCACTTACTGTCTCTGGAAACACCATATATTTT
>14|.|TRBJ1-2|.|TRBV18
CASSPTGLEFGYTF
TGTGCCAGCTCACCGACTGGACTCGAATTTGGCTACACCTTC
>15|once|TRBJ2-7|TRBD1|TRBV4-1
CASSQKQGAGYEQYF
TGCGCCAGCAGCCAGAAACAGGGGGCGGGTTACGAGCAGTACTTC
>15|.|TRBJ1-6|TRBD1|TRBV5-4
CASSKGQGVNSPLHF
TGTGCCAGCAGCAAGGGACAGGGGGTCAATTCACCCCTCCACTTT
>18|.|TRBJ2-5|TRBD2|TRBV20-1
CSASVPTSGRPPQETQYF
TGCAGTGCTAGTGTCCCTACTAGCGGGAGGCCGCCTCAAGAGACCCAGTACTTC
>12|.|TRBJ2-2|.|TRBV12-3/TRBV12-4
CASSTGSGELFF
TGTGCCAGCAGTACAGGGTCCGGGGAGCTGTTTTTT
>16|.|TRBJ2-7|.|TRBV6-1
CASSEAAGIPPSEQYF
TGTGCCAGCAGTGAAGCGGCAGGAATCCCTCCCTCCGAGCAGTACTTC
>15|.|TRBJ1-4|.|TRBV30
CAWNERDSRREKLFF
TGTGCCTGGAATGAACGGGACTCGCGGCGTGAAAAACTGTTTTTT
>14|.|TRBJ2-3|TRBD1|TRBV6-5
CASRGTGRTDTQYF
TGTGCCAGCAGAGGGACAGGGCGCACAGATACGCAGTATTTT
>16|.|TRBJ2-1|TRBD2|TRBV6-6
CASSLPTSGGYNEQFF
TGTGCCAGCAGTCTCCCGACTAGCGGGGGGTACAATGAGCAGTTCTTC
>12|.|TRBJ1-3|.|TRBV11-2
CASSPSGNTIYF
TGTGCCAGCAGCCCATCTGGAAACACCATATATTTT
>15|.|TRBJ2-5|TRBD1|TRBV5-4
CASSARGQLQETQYF
TGTGCCAGCAGCGCTAGGGGACAGCTCCAAGAGACCCAGTACTTC
>11|.|TRBJ2-5|.|TRBV12-3/TRBV12-4
CASGAGETQYF
TGTGCCAGCGGCGCAGGGGAGACCCAGTACTTC
>14|.|TRBJ1-3|TRBD1|TRBV19
CASTPTGVGNTIYF
TGTGCCAGTACTCCAACAGGGGTAGGAAACACCATATATTTT
>16|.|TRBJ1-4|.|TRBV15
CATSSGGGGGNEKLFF
TGTGCCACCAGCAGCGGAGGCGGGGGCGGGAATGAAAAACTGTTTTTT
>17|.|TRBJ2-6|TRBD2|TRBV5-1
CASSLAGGYSGANVLTF
TGCGCCAGCAGCTTGGCCGGGGGGTACTCTGGGGCCAACGTCCTGACTTTC
>18|.|TRBJ2-1|TRBD2|TRBV18
CASSSTRGGRGDNNEQFF
TGTGCCAGCTCATCGACTCGAGGCGGGAGGGGGGATAACAATGAGCAGTTCTTC
>17|.|TRBJ1-6|TRBD1|TRBV5-4
CASSFLGQGEYNSPLHF
TGTGCCAGCAGCTTCTTAGGACAGGGAGAATATAATTCACCCCTCCACTTT
>15|.|TRBJ2-1|.|TRBV20-1
CSASGFGGTDNEQFF
TGCAGTGCTAGTGGATTTGGCGGGACGGACAATGAGCAGTTCTTC
>13|.|TRBJ1-6|.|TRBV6-1
CASSEGGHSPLHF
TGTGCCAGCAGTGAAGGGGGCCATTCACCCCTCCACTTT
>17|.|TRBJ2-6|.|TRBV5-4
CASSSTVISSGANVLTF
TGTGCCAGCAGCTCGACAGTAATTAGCTCTGGGGCCAACGTCCTGACTTTC
>15|.|TRBJ2-6|.|TRBV6-6
CASRWGSSGANVLTF
TGTGCCAGCAGGTGGGGCTCCTCTGGGGCCAACGTCCTGACTTTC
>17|.|TRBJ1-5|TRBD1|TRBV10-3
CAISESMGQAYNQPQHF
TGTGCCATCAGTGAGTCGATGGGACAGGCCTATAATCAGCCCCAGCATTTT
>15|.|TRBJ1-5|.|TRBV24-1
CATSDLWGEPQPQHF
TGTGCCACCAGTGATTTGTGGGGGGAGCCTCAGCCCCAGCATTTT
>14|.|TRBJ2-1|.|TRBV9
CASSVAPLDNEQFF
TGTGCCAGCAGCGTAGCCCCACTCGACAATGAGCAGTTCTTC
>14|once|TRBJ1-5|TRBD1|TRBV7-2
CASSPQGAPQPQHF
TGTGCCAGCAGCCCACAGGGGGCTCCGCAGCCCCAGCATTTT
>14|.|TRBJ2-5|.|TRBV5-4
CASSRGPAEETQYF
TGTGCCAGCAGCCGAGGGCCAGCGGAGGAGACCCAGTACTTC
>15|.|TRBJ2-7|TRBD2|TRBV29-1
CSVWAQTSEPYEQYF
TGCAGCGTGTGGGCCCAAACTAGCGAACCCTACGAGCAGTACTTC
>14|.|TRBJ2-2|TRBD1|TRBV10-3
CAMTGQGGTGELFF
TGTGCCATGACGGGACAGGGTGGTACCGGGGAGCTGTTTTTT
>16|.|TRBJ1-2|TRBD1|TRBV6-5
CASSYSRDRVYYGYTF
TGTGCCAGCAGTTACTCAAGGGACAGGGTATACTATGGCTACACCTTC
>15|once|TRBJ1-1|TRBD1|TRBV5-5
CASSLTGQAHTEAFF
TGTGCCAGCAGCCTTACCGGACAGGCCCACACTGAAGCTTTCTTT
>12|.|TRBJ1-2|.|TRBV28
CASLGQMGGYTF
TGTGCCAGCCTCGGACAGATGGGGGGCTACACCTTC
>15|few|TRBJ2-1|TRBD1|TRBV18
CASSPGTGAYNEQFF
TGTGCCAGCTCACCAGGGACAGGGGCCTACAATGAGCAGTTCTTC
>15|.|TRBJ2-5|TRBD2|TRBV9
CASSVQPGGQETQYF
TGTGCCAGCAGCGTCCAACCGGGAGGCCAAGAGACCCAGTACTTC
>14|.|TRBJ2-7|TRBD1|TRBV24-1
CATSDPGTGDEQYF
TGTGCCACCAGTGATCCCGGGACAGGGGACGAGCAGTACTTC
>14|.|TRBJ1-2|.|TRBV6-1
CASSELRESGGYTF
TGTGCCAGCAGTGAACTCCGGGAATCCGGTGGCTACACCTTC
>15|few|TRBJ1-5|.|TRBV5-1
CASSLVGDSNQPQHF
TGCGCCAGCAGCTTGGTAGGGGATAGCAATCAGCCCCAGCATTTT
>13|.|TRBJ1-5|.|TRBV29-1
CSVTTGFNQPQHF
TGCAGCGTTACGACAGGCTTCAATCAGCCCCAGCATTTT